This T cell receptor (beta chain) was sequenced during a study of blood T cell repertoires in COVID-19. Study information: Acute and convalescent COVID-19 specimens originated in the United States, Italy and Spain.

Researchers sorted participants into cohorts using their self-reported clinical history. V shed 5 bases and J shed 7 bases, with 20 bases lying between them. Germline CDR1 LGHDT, CDR2 YNNKEL (reference sequence). The CDR3 runs 16 residues. In the original workflow: Reference gene primer amplification in the assay estimated nucleated cell counts. Data came from immunoSEQ multiplex PCR; TCRdb stores just in-frame clones and leaves some out. V, J and clone size are those of that table, while D and trimming were read from the DNA. The table lists 150,000 or so clones, approximately 82% of them singletons, with about 3.6% in the top ten.

The source of this sequence is a woman between 45 and 65 years old in a cohort exposed to, infected with or recovered from COVID-19 (not recorded which). The V and J genes are TRBV3-1 (or the pseudogene TRBV3-2) and TRBJ1-4; D perhaps matches TRBD1 (6 bases). The sequenced sample consisted of PBMCs or T cells enriched from blood (not recorded which). The CDR3 protein is CASSSQPIRDIEKLFF. The CDR3 DNA reads TGTGCCAGCAGCTCCCAACCCATCCGGGACATTGAAAAACTGTTTTTT.